The rows below give T cell receptor beta chains drawn from one sample of a study of response to subunit inactivated influenza vaccine. From the RT-PCR reads, TCRdb called clonotypes with MiXCR, one entry per CDR3 protein. Here the sample spans about 160,000 distinct CDR3 sequences, 9.5% to 12% being singletons. The specimen comprised CD8+ T cells sorted from PBMCs, sampled approximately 25 months after vaccination. The source of these receptors is a man between 50 and 69 years old who received an inactivated influenza vaccine. Both conserved end residues are part of each CDR3. D genes are given only for firm matches. Clone size is shown for a subset of rows, as once, few, many or a class of expanded clone.

v_call	d_call	j_call	clone_size	cdr3_nt	cdr3_aa
TRBV6-5	.	TRBJ2-5	.	TGTGCCAGCCAGGGCGGAAAGACCCAGTACTTC	CASQGGKTQYF
TRBV28	.	TRBJ2-3	few	TGTGCCAGCGCTACGGGGTTTGGCACAGATACGCAGTATTTT	CASATGFGTDTQYF
TRBV15	.	TRBJ2-1	.	TGTGCCACCAGCAGAGGGAATGAGCAGTTCTTC	CATSRGNEQFF
TRBV20-1	.	TRBJ1-1	.	TGCAGTGCTTCGACAGGAATCATGAACACTGAAGCTTTCTTT	CSASTGIMNTEAFF
TRBV12-3/TRBV12-4	.	TRBJ2-5	.	TGTGCCAGCAGTGAACTTCCGGGACACCAAGAGACCCAGTACTTC	CASSELPGHQETQYF
TRBV27	.	TRBJ2-7	few	TGTGCCAGCAGTTTTGGCGCCGGGTCCTACGAGCAGTACTTC	CASSFGAGSYEQYF
TRBV19	TRBD2	TRBJ2-1	.	TGTGCCAGTAGTATGGGACTAGCGGGGGAGCAGTTCTTC	CASSMGLAGEQFF
TRBV29-1	.	TRBJ1-1	.	TGCAGCGTTGATTTGGAGGCAGGTGGAACTGAAGCTTTCTTT	CSVDLEAGGTEAFF
TRBV21-1	.	TRBJ2-7	.	TGTGCCAGCAGCAATGGGGACAGTACGGACTACGAGCAGTACTTC	CASSNGDSTDYEQYF
TRBV5-1	TRBD1	TRBJ2-7	many	TGCGCCAGCAGCGACTCGAGTAGGGGGCAGTACGAGCAGTACTTC	CASSDSSRGQYEQYF
TRBV5-1	TRBD2	TRBJ2-5	many	TGCGCCAGCACCCTAGCGGGGGGGCACCAAGAGACCCAGTACTTC	CASTLAGGHQETQYF
TRBV4-2	.	TRBJ2-7	.	TGTGCCAGCAGCCATGCAGGGGATGGTGAGCAGTACTTC	CASSHAGDGEQYF
TRBV11-3	.	TRBJ1-1	.	TGTGCCAGCAGCGACTCAGGGGAGAGCACTGAAGCTTTCTTT	CASSDSGESTEAFF
TRBV20-1	TRBD2	TRBJ2-7	.	TGCAGTGCCCTAGGGACTAGCGGGAGTTCCTACGAGCAGTACTTC	CSALGTSGSSYEQYF
TRBV7-8	TRBD1	TRBJ2-1	few	TGTGCCAGCCAAGCCACCGGGACAGTTACCTACAATGAGCAGTTCTTC	CASQATGTVTYNEQFF
TRBV14	TRBD2	TRBJ2-3	.	TGTGCCAGCAGCCATCCCGGGACTAGCGCAGATACGCAGTATTTT	CASSHPGTSADTQYF
TRBV7-6	.	TRBJ1-5	.	TGTGCCAGCAGCTTAGCAGCAGGGCTAGACCAGCCCCAGCATTTT	CASSLAAGLDQPQHF
TRBV15	.	TRBJ2-3	few	TGTGCCACCTCAAAGGGTAGAAGTGGCACAGATACGCAGTATTTT	CATSKGRSGTDTQYF
TRBV9	.	TRBJ2-1	many	TGTGCCAGCAGCGTAGGGGGGGCTAGCTCCTACAATGAGCAGTTCTTC	CASSVGGASSYNEQFF
TRBV7-9	.	TRBJ1-4	many	TGTGCCAGCAGCTTAGCCGGATGGAATGAAAAACTGTTTTTT	CASSLAGWNEKLFF
TRBV12-3/TRBV12-4	.	TRBJ1-5	few	TGTGCCAGCAGTTTGGGACTGAGCAATCAGCCCCAGCATTTT	CASSLGLSNQPQHF
TRBV11-2	TRBD2	TRBJ2-5	few	TGTGCCAGCAGCTTACTCATAGTTGGAGGGACTAGCGGGGAGCAAGAGACCCAGTACTTC	CASSLLIVGGTSGEQETQYF
TRBV15	TRBD2	TRBJ2-1	few	TGTGCCACCAGCAGAGATGGGGTAGCGGGAGTGTATGAGCAGTTCTTC	CATSRDGVAGVYEQFF
TRBV6-2/TRBV6-3	.	TRBJ1-5	few	TGTGCCAGCAGTTACTCGTGGCAGGGAGGGGTTCAGCCCCAGCATTTT	CASSYSWQGGVQPQHF
TRBV9	.	TRBJ2-3	few	TGTGCCAGCAGCGAAAATAGACAGACTAGCACAGATACGCAGTATTTT	CASSENRQTSTDTQYF